These 19 T cell receptor beta chains were all obtained from the same sample, sequenced in a study of T cells after yellow fever vaccination. MiXCR was run by TCRdb on the 5' RACE reads, yielding one entry per CDR3 protein. Counted here are around 610,000 distinct CDR3 sequences, about 14% occurring once; the ten biggest clones make up more than 13%. The material was PBMCs, obtained on the day of the yellow fever booster vaccination. These receptors originate from a young man who received the YFV17D yellow fever vaccine.

This chain connects TRBV7-2 to TRBJ2-2; 9 nucleotides agree with TRBD2. J lost 5 bases, V lost 1 base, and 8 bases had no gene match. Germline V gene data show CDR1 as SGHTA and CDR2 as FQGNSA. The CDR3 is made up of 17 amino acids. The CDR3 DNA follows: TGTGCCAGCAGCTTAGGGCCCGCGGGAGGGCGAACCGGGGAGCTGTTTTTT. Its translation: CASSLGPAGGRTGELFF.

This clonotype was seen a handful of times. CDR3 nucleotides: TGTGCCAGCAGCGGGACTAGCGGGAGCGAGGGCCGCACAGATACGCAGTATTTT. Its protein product is CASSGTSGSEGRTDTQYF. The rearrangement joins TRBV21-1 to TRBJ2-3; no DNA check was done on the table's D call, TRBD2. TRBV21-1 represents a pseudogene. There are 18 residues in the CDR3.

This clonotype was counted a few times. V gene TRBV12-3 or TRBV12-4 combines with J gene TRBJ1-1, with TRBD1 matching over 9 bases. The CDR3 runs to 15 residues. V lost 9 bases and J lost 2; bases outside the gene matches: 10. CDR3 sequence (DNA): TGTGCCAGTATGGCGGGGGACAGGGAAAACACTGAAGCTTTCTTT. This encodes CASMAGDRENTEAFF.

In this sample, this clonotype turned up many times. This chain joins TRBV5-1 and TRBJ2-1, with 7 nucleotides matching TRBD1. The CDR3 has 15 residues. CDR1 is SGHRS and CDR2 is YFSETQ in the germline V gene. V was pared by 4 bases and J by 7 bases, with 11 bases of the junction left unmatched. The CDR3 DNA reads TGCGCCAGCAGCCAACACTCGGGACAGCTGAATGAGCAGTTCTTC. Its translation: CASSQHSGQLNEQFF.

This clonotype came up a few times. This chain joins TRBV7-2 and TRBJ2-3, with 8 bases fitting TRBD2. Losses at the gene ends were 5 bases for V and 2 bases for J; bases not matched to a gene: 3. The CDR3 runs 14 residues. CDR1 SGHTA and CDR2 FQGNSA come from the germline V gene. The DNA for the CDR3 is TGTGCCAGCAGCAGCGGGAGTCTCACAGATACGCAGTATTTT. It yields the protein CASSSGSLTDTQYF.

This clonotype has more than one count but fewer than ten. The CDR3 DNA is TGTGCCAGCAGTAGCTGGGACAGCGCTGGAAACACCATATATTTT. Translation gives CASSSWDSAGNTIYF. The J gene is TRBJ1-3, the V gene TRBV6-1; 7 nucleotides line up with TRBD1. Germline V gives CDR1 MNHNS, CDR2 SASEGT. V lost 5 bases and J lost 2; bases outside the gene matches: 6. The CDR3 runs to 15 residues.

This clonotype came up many times. This chain links TRBV19 with TRBJ2-1, with 10 bases matching TRBD2. Losses at the gene ends were 4 bases for V and 3 bases for J; bases not matched to a gene: 3. Germline-derived CDR1 and CDR2 are LNHDA and SQIVND (reference sequence). The CDR3 totals 15 residues. The CDR3 DNA sequence: TGTGCCAGTAGTAGTAGCGGGAGGATCTACAATGAGCAGTTCTTC. It is translated as CASSSSGRIYNEQFF.

The chain uses TRBV15 and TRBJ1-1; TRBD1 agrees at 10 bases. Germline V CDR1 and CDR2: LNHNV, YYDKDF (reference sequence). V trimming: 0 bases; J trimming: 4 bases; junction bases outside the gene matches: 2. The CDR3 has 15 residues. This CDR3 reads CATSRDGTGATEAFF. CDR3 nucleotides: TGTGCCACCAGCAGAGATGGGACAGGGGCCACTGAAGCTTTCTTT.

This clonotype was picked up many times. V usage is TRBV7-2 and J usage is TRBJ2-5; tentative D call: TRBD1 (6 bases). Germline CDR1 SGHTA, CDR2 FQGNSA. The CDR3 covers 13 residues. V was pared by 3 bases and J by 5 bases, with 10 bases between. The CDR3 nucleotides are TGTGCCAGCAGCTTTACAGGGCGGGAGACCCAGTACTTC. Translated, it gives CASSFTGRETQYF.

The chain has TRBV10-3 and TRBJ2-1, with TRBD2 matching 7 bases. Germline V gene data show CDR1 as ENHRY and CDR2 as SYGVKD. The V segment lost 3 bases and the J segment 3 bases; nucleotides outside the gene matches: 5. The CDR3 is 15 residues long. CDR3 nucleotide sequence: TGTGCCATCAGTGACGCGGGAGTAATCTACAATGAGCAGTTCTTC. This translates into CAISDAGVIYNEQFF.

This clonotype has just a few counts. The chain is built from TRBV28 and TRBJ2-3; 7 bases fit TRBD2. V gave up 9 bases and J gave up 3 bases; unmatched junction bases: 6. CDR1 is MDHEN, CDR2 SYDVKM, per germline. This CDR3 is built from 13 residues. The CDR3 loop reads CASGGSVTDTQYF. CDR3 DNA sequence: TGTGCCAGTGGCGGGAGTGTAACAGATACGCAGTATTTT.

This chain links TRBV5-1 with TRBJ2-5; 7 nucleotides align to TRBD1. The CDR3 runs to 15 residues. V lost 2 bases, J lost 5 bases, and 9 bases stayed unmatched. The V gene's germline CDR1 is SGHRS and CDR2 YFSETQ. The CDR3 reads CASSFGQARSETQYF. CDR3 nucleotides: TGCGCCAGCAGCTTCGGACAGGCGAGGTCGGAGACCCAGTACTTC. Full variable domain (rest looked up from reference TRBV5-1 and TRBJ2-5): KAGVTQTPRYLIKTRGQQVTLSCSPISGHRSVSWYQQTPGQGLQFLFEYFSETQRNKGNFPGRFSGRQFSNSRSEMNVSTLELGDSALYLCASSFGQARSETQYFGPGTRLLVL.

Many counts were recorded for this clonotype. This chain connects TRBV5-1 to TRBJ2-7, with unresolved D. The CDR3 contains 14 residues. Germline CDR1 SGHRS, CDR2 YFSETQ. With 0 bases removed from V and 5 bases from J, the gap between germline ends came to 12 bases. The CDR3 is CASSLGAPGHEQYF. The CDR3 DNA follows: TGCGCCAGCAGCTTGGGGGCTCCGGGCCACGAGCAGTACTTC.

The CDR3 nucleotides read TGTGCCACCAGCAGAAGTACGTCAGATACGCAGTATTTT. Translated: CATSRSTSDTQYF. J is TRBJ2-3 and V is TRBV15; D not certain. V lost 2 bases and J 4 bases, leaving 7 bases between the germline ends. The CDR3 totals 13 residues. Looked up from germline, CDR1 is LNHNV and CDR2 is YYDKDF (reference sequence).

The table lists this clonotype with a count of one. An end of the junction differs from the germline gene, which may be a read error. The genes are TRBV3-1 and TRBJ2-1; the D gene is possibly TRBD2 (5 bases). This CDR3 region has 19 residues. Germline values: CDR1 LGHDT, CDR2 YNNKEL (reference sequence). The CDR3 nucleotides read TGTGCCAGCAGCCCCAACTCCGGTCTGAAAAACCCGGGGAAGAATGAGCAGTCCTTC. Its translation is CASSPNSGLKNPGKNEQSF.

This clonotype has only a few counts. The chain is built from TRBV28 and TRBJ2-7; D possibly uses TRBD1 or TRBD2 (5 bases each). Germline V gives CDR1 MDHEN, CDR2 SYDVKM. The CDR3 loop spans 16 amino acids. The V gene lost 3 bases and the J gene lost 1 base, with 16 bases spanning the gap. CDR3 in amino acids: CASSFPGTEYSYEQYF. DNA of the CDR3: TGTGCCAGCAGTTTTCCTGGGACCGAATATTCCTACGAGCAGTACTTC.

This clonotype showed up just a few times. The chain has TRBV6-2 or TRBV6-3 and TRBJ2-7; 8 nucleotides match TRBD1. Germline V CDR1 and CDR2: MNHEY, SVGEGT. V shed 6 bases and J 1 base; nucleotides not matched to a gene: 5. The CDR3 spans 14 residues. The CDR3, as DNA: TGTGCCAGCAGGTGGACAGGGTATTCCTACGAGCAGTACTTC. The encoded protein is CASRWTGYSYEQYF.

This clonotype has only a few counts. The chain's CDR3 is CASSRPRGSYEQYF. CDR3 bases: TGTGCCAGCAGTCGGCCCCGGGGGTCCTACGAGCAGTACTTC. The chain is built from TRBV6-2 or TRBV6-3 and TRBJ2-7; a possible D gene is TRBD2 (6 bases). This CDR3 region has 14 residues. Trimming stripped 5 bases from V and 1 base from J, with 12 bases between. The germline CDR1 and CDR2 sequences are MNHEY and SVGEGT.

The chain uses TRBV7-2 and TRBJ2-3; D tentatively reads TRBD1 or TRBD2 (5 bases each). Germline loops: CDR1 SGHTA, CDR2 FQGNSA. V dropped 5 bases and J dropped 7 bases, with 13 bases sitting between them. The CDR3 length is 13 residues. The CDR3 bases are TGTGCCAGCAGCCCCGGGACCCGGAATACGCAGTATTTT. Its protein product is CASSPGTRNTQYF.